The entry below gives a single T cell receptor (beta chain) sequence along with its context. As yet, its antigen is unknown. Germline V gives CDR1 SGHRS, CDR2 YFSETQ. V was pared by 0 bases and J by 2 bases, with 14 bases between. The CDR3 sequence is 16 residues long. Assayed TCR templates numbered 90,000 to 100,000 for each sample. Using immunoSEQ multiplex PCR, the repertoire was profiled, and TCRdb retains in-frame clones only, with some absent. The sample includes fewer than 45,000 clones, around 90% of them seen just once. The data originate from a study of siplizumab effects on memory and regulatory T cells. The study, taken as a whole, reports: Significant reduction of alloreactive sequences traceable to unstimulated CD4+ memory cells was observed with siplizumab. Among alloreactive clones, only a minor fraction mapped to unstimulated subsets. Treg origin accounted for an average of approximately 70% of mappable alloreactive CD4+ clones with siplizumab and roughly 26% in controls.

Sequencing was performed on naive CD4+ T cells sorted from blood. This chain uses TRBV5-1 with TRBJ1-1; unclear D gene. The source of this sequence is a human donor in good health. The CDR3 spells CASSLAVLDTNTEAFF. CDR3 DNA sequence: TGCGCCAGCAGCTTGGCCGTACTTGACACAAACACTGAAGCTTTCTTT.